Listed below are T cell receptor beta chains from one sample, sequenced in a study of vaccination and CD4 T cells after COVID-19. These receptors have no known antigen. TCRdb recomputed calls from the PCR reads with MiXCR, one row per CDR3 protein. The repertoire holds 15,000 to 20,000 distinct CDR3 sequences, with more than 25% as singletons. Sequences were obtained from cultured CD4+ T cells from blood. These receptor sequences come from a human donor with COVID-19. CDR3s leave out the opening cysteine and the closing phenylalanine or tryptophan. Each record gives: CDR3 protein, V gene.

ASSYGYGYT,TRBV6-2/TRBV6-3
ASIRVNTEAF,TRBV6-1
ASSLGSGYTDTQY,TRBV7-2
SAEPFGTGGHSGNTIY,TRBV20-1
ASSEGRYGYT,TRBV25-1
ASSPLLTGSGEQF,TRBV5-1
ASSYGSGSDTQY,TRBV6-5
AWSYSDEQF,TRBV30
ASSPSGIVNTIY,TRBV18
ASSVGGAGIIFVAEAF,TRBV2
ATLLAGGSTDTQY,TRBV10-3
ASSVEGWGANGELF,TRBV9
SAAAPWDYGYT,TRBV20-1
SASARRSFSGANVLT,TRBV20-1
SASLGGDYEQF,TRBV20-1
ASSLLRGRVGDTEAF,TRBV12-3/TRBV12-4
ASSRGQGNTEAF,TRBV5-4
ASSLRRIDSGNTIY,TRBV12-3/TRBV12-4
ASSRKGRSYNEQF,TRBV6-1
ASRGRMNTEAF,TRBV2
ASSITGTSNEKLF,TRBV19
ASSAGQVLVSGGYT,TRBV14
AGADSGGTYEQY,TRBV2
ASSYWIAGSNEQF,TRBV6-5
ASSPDRAQETQY,TRBV7-3
ASSLELFALTPNYGYT,TRBV5-1
ASMIMTGPDYEQY,TRBV6-1
ASSIQTSGNYGYT,TRBV19
ASSLDRSNYGYT,TRBV7-2
ASSRDRGFRRQH,TRBV7-9
ASSQELRNDGNQPQH,TRBV4-2
ASSPGGVHGYT,TRBV11-2
ASSQGPGQGYGYT,TRBV4-3
ASSPGGRGEGETQY,TRBV7-2
ASSFQTGALSEQY,TRBV11-2
ASSGGVAGALNTGELF,TRBV9
ASSIDRGESQPQH,TRBV28
ASSPSGGETQY,TRBV7-8
ASSQNGLTGELF,TRBV14
ASSTHRAGASPLH,TRBV19
SVVRDPTRYT,TRBV29-1
ASSVWGSSGNTIY,TRBV25-1
ASSVSRGPYEQY,TRBV27
ASSRSGGTGELF,TRBV11-2
ASSPGGGNQPQH,TRBV18
ASSYATVDSPLH,TRBV6-5